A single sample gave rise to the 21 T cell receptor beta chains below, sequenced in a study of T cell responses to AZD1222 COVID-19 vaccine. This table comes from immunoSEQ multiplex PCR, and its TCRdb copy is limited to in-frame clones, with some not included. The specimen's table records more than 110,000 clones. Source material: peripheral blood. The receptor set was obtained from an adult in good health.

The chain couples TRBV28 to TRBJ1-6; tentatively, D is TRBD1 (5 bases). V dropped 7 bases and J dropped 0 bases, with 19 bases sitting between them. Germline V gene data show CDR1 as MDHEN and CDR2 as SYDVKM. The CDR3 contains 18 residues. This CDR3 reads CASTPGANTNSYNSPLHF. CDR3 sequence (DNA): TGTGCCAGCACCCCTGGGGCCAACACGAACTCCTATAATTCACCCCTCCACTTT.

CDR3: CASTRDTTNSPLHF. The CDR3 DNA sequence: TGTGCCAGCACTCGGGACACAACTAATTCACCCCTCCACTTT. The chain couples TRBV6-5 to TRBJ1-6; TRBD1 is a possible D gene (6 bases). Trimming removed 7 bases at V and 6 bases at J, with 13 bases between. The CDR3 runs 14 residues. Germline CDR1 reads MNHEY; CDR2 reads SVGAGI.

CDR3 in amino acids: CATSREAGSPLHF. The CDR3 DNA follows: TGTGCCACCAGCAGAGAAGCGGGATCACCCCTCCACTTT. V is TRBV15 and J is TRBJ1-6; the D is unclear. Germline CDR1 is LNHNV and CDR2 is YYDKDF (reference sequence). V lost 0 bases and J 10 bases, leaving 7 bases between the germline ends. The CDR3 loop spans 13 amino acids.

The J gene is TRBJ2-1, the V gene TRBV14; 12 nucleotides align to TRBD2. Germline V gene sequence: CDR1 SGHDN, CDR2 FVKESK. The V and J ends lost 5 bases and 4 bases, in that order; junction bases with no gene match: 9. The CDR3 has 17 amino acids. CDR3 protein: CASSSGTSGYVYNEQFF. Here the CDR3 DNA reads TGTGCCAGCAGCAGTGGGACTAGCGGGTATGTGTACAATGAGCAGTTCTTC.

The CDR3 sequence is CASSRQGFQETQYF. The DNA of the CDR3 is TGTGCCAGCAGTCGGCAGGGGTTTCAAGAGACCCAGTACTTC. The rearrangement links TRBV5-6 to TRBJ2-5; D may be TRBD1 (6 bases). The CDR3 covers 14 residues. The germline gives CDR1 SGHDT, CDR2 YYEEEE. V dropped 5 bases and J dropped 2 bases, with 13 bases sitting between them.

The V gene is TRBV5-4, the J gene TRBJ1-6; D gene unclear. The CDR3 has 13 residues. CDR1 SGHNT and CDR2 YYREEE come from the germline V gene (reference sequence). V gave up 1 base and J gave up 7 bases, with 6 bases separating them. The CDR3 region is CASSLLENSPLHF. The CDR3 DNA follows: TGTGCCAGCAGCTTGTTGGAAAATTCACCCCTCCACTTT.

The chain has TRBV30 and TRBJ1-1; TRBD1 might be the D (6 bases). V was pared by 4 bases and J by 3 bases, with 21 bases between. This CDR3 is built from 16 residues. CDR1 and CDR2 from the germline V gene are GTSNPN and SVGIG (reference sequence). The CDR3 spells CAWTLTRGGPDTEAFF. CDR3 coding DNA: TGTGCCTGGACCTTAACACGGGGGGGGCCGGACACTGAAGCTTTCTTT. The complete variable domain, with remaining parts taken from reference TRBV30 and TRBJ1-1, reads SQTIHQWPATLVQPVGSPLSLECTVEGTSNPNLYWYRQAAGRGLQLLFYSVGIGQISSEVPQNLSASRPQDRQFILSSKKLLLSDSGFYLCAWTLTRGGPDTEAFFGQGTRLTVV.

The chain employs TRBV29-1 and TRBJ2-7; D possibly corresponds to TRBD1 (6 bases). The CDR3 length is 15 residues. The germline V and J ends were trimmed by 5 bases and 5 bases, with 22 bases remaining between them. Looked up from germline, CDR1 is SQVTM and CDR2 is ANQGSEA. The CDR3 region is CSVSTGRLGTHEQYF. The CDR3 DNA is TGCAGCGTTTCCACAGGGCGCCTGGGGACGCACGAGCAGTACTTC.

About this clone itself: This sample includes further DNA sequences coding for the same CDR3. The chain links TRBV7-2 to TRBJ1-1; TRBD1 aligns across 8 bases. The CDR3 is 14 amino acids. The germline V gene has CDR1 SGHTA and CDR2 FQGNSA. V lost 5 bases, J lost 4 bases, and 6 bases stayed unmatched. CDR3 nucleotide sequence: TGTGCCAGCAGCGGACAGGGACCAGGCACTGAAGCTTTCTTT. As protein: CASSGQGPGTEAFF. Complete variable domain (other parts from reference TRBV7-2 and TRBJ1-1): GAGVSQSPSNKVTEKGKDVELRCDPISGHTALYWYRQSLGQGLEFLIYFQGNSAPDKSGLPSDRFSAERTGGSVSTLTIQRTQQEDSAVYLCASSGQGPGTEAFFGQGTRLTVV.

CDR3 DNA: TGTGCCAGCAGTGAAGCTCTTTTGGGGGGCTACACCTTC. Residues: CASSEALLGGYTF. The gene calls are TRBV6-1 and TRBJ1-2; D is uncertain. This CDR3 has 13 residues. The V gene lost 0 bases and the J gene lost 8 bases, with 10 bases spanning the gap. CDR1 is MNHNS, CDR2 SASEGT, per germline.

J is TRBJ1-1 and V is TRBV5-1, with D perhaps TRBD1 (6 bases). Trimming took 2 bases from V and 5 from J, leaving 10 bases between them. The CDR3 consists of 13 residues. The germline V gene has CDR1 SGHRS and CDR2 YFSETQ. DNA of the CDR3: TGCGCCAGCAGCTTCTCCGACAGGACTGAAGCTTTCTTT. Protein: CASSFSDRTEAFF.

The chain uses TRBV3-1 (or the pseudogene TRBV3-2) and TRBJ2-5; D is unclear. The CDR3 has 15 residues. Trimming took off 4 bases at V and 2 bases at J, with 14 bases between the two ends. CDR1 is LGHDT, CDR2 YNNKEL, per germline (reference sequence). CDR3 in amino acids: CASSPFGSTQETQYF. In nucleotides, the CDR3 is TGTGCCAGCAGCCCATTCGGGTCGACACAAGAGACCCAGTACTTC.

The CDR3, as DNA: TGTGCCAGCAGCATACAAGGATGGAGGGGGAGTAGGACCGGGGAGCTGTTTTTT. Protein sequence: CASSIQGWRGSRTGELFF. The V and J genes are TRBV6-2 or TRBV6-3 and TRBJ2-2; D is tentatively TRBD1 or TRBD2 (6 bases each). Deletions cut 6 bases from V and 5 bases from J, with 25 bases between. This CDR3 is built from 18 residues. CDR1 and CDR2 (germline): MNHEY, SVGEGT.

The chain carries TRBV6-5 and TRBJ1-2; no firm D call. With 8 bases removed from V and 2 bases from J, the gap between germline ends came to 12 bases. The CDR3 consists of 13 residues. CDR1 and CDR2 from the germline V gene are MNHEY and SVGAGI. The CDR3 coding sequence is TGTGCCAGCCGCCGTTCAGGAAACTATGGCTACACCTTC. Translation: CASRRSGNYGYTF.

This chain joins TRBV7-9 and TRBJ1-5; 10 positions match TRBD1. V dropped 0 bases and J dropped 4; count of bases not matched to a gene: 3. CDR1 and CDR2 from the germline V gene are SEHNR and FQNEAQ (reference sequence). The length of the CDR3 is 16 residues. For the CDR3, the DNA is TGTGCCAGCAGCTTAGCGACAGGGGGCTTTAATCAGCCCCAGCATTTT. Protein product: CASSLATGGFNQPQHF.

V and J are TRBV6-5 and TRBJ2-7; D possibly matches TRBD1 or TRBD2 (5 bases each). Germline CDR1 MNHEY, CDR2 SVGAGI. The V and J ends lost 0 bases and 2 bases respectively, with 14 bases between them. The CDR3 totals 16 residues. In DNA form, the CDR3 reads TGTGCCAGCAGTTACTCGGGGACCACGAGGGCCTACGAGCAGTACTTC. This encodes CASSYSGTTRAYEQYF.

The CDR3 sequence: CASSSPDRENEQYF. CDR3 nucleotide sequence: TGTGCCAGCAGCAGCCCGGACAGGGAAAACGAGCAGTACTTC. The gene calls are TRBV28 and TRBJ2-7, with 8 bases that match TRBD1. V gave up 6 bases and J gave up 5 bases; unmatched junction bases: 9. This CDR3 region has 14 residues. From germline, CDR1 is MDHEN and CDR2 SYDVKM.

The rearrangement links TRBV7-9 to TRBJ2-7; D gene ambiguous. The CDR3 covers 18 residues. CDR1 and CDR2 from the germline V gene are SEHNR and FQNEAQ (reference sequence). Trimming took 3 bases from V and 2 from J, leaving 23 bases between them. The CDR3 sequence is CASSFPRTDPISPYEQYF. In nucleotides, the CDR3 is TGTGCCAGCAGCTTCCCCAGAACCGATCCAATAAGCCCCTACGAGCAGTACTTC.

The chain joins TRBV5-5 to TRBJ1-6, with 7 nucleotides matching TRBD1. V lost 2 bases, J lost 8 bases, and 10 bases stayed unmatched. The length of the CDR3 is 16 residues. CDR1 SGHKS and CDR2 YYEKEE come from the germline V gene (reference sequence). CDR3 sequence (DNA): TGTGCCAGCAGCTTCTCCGGGGGACAGCTAGATTCACCCCTCCACTTT. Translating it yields CASSFSGGQLDSPLHF.

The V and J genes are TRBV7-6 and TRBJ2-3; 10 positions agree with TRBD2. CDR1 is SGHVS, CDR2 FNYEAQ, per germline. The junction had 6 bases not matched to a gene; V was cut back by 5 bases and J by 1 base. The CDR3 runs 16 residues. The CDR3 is CASSQGLASGTDTQYF. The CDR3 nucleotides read TGTGCCAGCAGCCAGGGACTAGCGTCTGGCACAGATACGCAGTATTTT.

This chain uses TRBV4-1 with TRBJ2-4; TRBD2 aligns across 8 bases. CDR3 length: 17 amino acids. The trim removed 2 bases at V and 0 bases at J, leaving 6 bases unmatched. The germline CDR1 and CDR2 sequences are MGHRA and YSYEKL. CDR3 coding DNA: TGCGCCAGCAGCCAACCCCTCGGGGGGGTAGCCAAAAACATTCAGTACTTC. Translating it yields CASSQPLGGVAKNIQYF.